The rows below give T cell receptor beta chains drawn from one sample of a study of Graves' ophthalmopathy and Graves' hyperthyroidism. TCRdb redid the calling of the multiplex PCR reads with MiXCR, one entry per CDR3 protein. Here the sample spans roughly 610,000 distinct CDR3 sequences, approximately 22% being singletons. Sequenced input: peripheral blood. These receptors all stem from a young woman with stable Graves' hyperthyroidism. Some clones in this sample may be carry-over from other donors' samples. Each CDR3 is given with its conserved first and last residue. A D gene is named only where the DNA matches it firmly. The size entry is marked missing in some rows and otherwise reads once, few, many or a size class.

abundance: -
j_gene: TRBJ1-2
d_gene: TRBD1
v_gene: TRBV29-1
CDR3aa: CSVEDRGTGGDYGYTF
CDR3nt: TGCAGCGTTGAAGATCGAGGGACAGGGGGCGATTATGGCTACACCTTC

abundance: -
j_gene: TRBJ1-5
d_gene: TRBD1
v_gene: TRBV2
CDR3aa: CASSEPDRAGGPQHF
CDR3nt: TGTGCCAGCAGCGAACCTGACAGGGCCGGAGGGCCCCAGCATTTT

abundance: many
j_gene: TRBJ1-5
d_gene: -
v_gene: TRBV5-1
CDR3aa: CASSLDPGDQPQHF
CDR3nt: TGCGCCAGCAGCTTGGACCCTGGTGATCAGCCCCAGCATTTT

abundance: -
j_gene: TRBJ1-3
d_gene: -
v_gene: TRBV3-1
CDR3aa: CASSLLAVSGNTIYF
CDR3nt: TGTGCCAGCAGCCTACTCGCGGTCTCTGGAAACACCATATATTTT

abundance: many
j_gene: TRBJ1-1
d_gene: -
v_gene: TRBV6-1
CDR3aa: CASREQLNTEAFF
CDR3nt: TGTGCCAGCAGGGAACAGTTGAACACTGAAGCTTTCTTT

abundance: many
j_gene: TRBJ1-5
d_gene: TRBD1
v_gene: TRBV12-3/TRBV12-4
CDR3aa: CSSRSNLGTVSNQPQHF
CDR3nt: TGTTCCAGCAGGTCAAACCTCGGGACAGTGAGCAATCAGCCCCAGCATTTT

abundance: many
j_gene: TRBJ1-5
d_gene: -
v_gene: TRBV7-3
CDR3aa: CASSFSGAPNQPQHF
CDR3nt: TGTGCCAGCAGCTTCTCAGGGGCTCCCAATCAGCCCCAGCATTTT

abundance: many
j_gene: TRBJ1-2
d_gene: TRBD1
v_gene: TRBV28
CDR3aa: CASSLGQGDYGYTF
CDR3nt: TGTGCCAGCAGCTTAGGACAGGGGGACTATGGCTACACCTTC

abundance: many
j_gene: TRBJ2-5
d_gene: -
v_gene: TRBV6-2/TRBV6-3
CDR3aa: CASTMRGEETQYF
CDR3nt: TGTGCCAGCACCATGAGGGGAGAGGAGACCCAGTACTTC

abundance: -
j_gene: TRBJ1-6
d_gene: TRBD1
v_gene: TRBV18
CDR3aa: CASSPTTGERSPLHF
CDR3nt: TGTGCCAGCTCACCAACGACAGGGGAAAGGTCACCCCTCCACTTT

abundance: -
j_gene: TRBJ2-5
d_gene: TRBD1
v_gene: TRBV5-1
CDR3aa: CASSLIQGPETQYF
CDR3nt: TGCGCCAGCAGCTTGATACAGGGGCCGGAGACCCAGTACTTC

abundance: -
j_gene: TRBJ1-2
d_gene: TRBD1
v_gene: TRBV19
CDR3aa: CASTPGPGTVYGYTF
CDR3nt: TGTGCCAGTACCCCCGGCCCAGGGACAGTTTATGGCTACACCTTC

abundance: many
j_gene: TRBJ2-7
d_gene: TRBD2
v_gene: TRBV5-5
CDR3aa: CASSFTSALNYEQYF
CDR3nt: TGTGCCAGCAGCTTCACTAGCGCTCTTAACTACGAGCAGTACTTC

abundance: many
j_gene: TRBJ1-3
d_gene: TRBD1
v_gene: TRBV12-3/TRBV12-4
CDR3aa: CASSQVWRDRYF
CDR3nt: TGTGCCAGCAGCCAAGTTTGGAGGGACAGGTATTTT

abundance: many
j_gene: TRBJ2-5
d_gene: TRBD2
v_gene: TRBV5-1
CDR3aa: CASSSGTSVVETQYF
CDR3nt: TGCGCCAGCAGCTCCGGGACTAGCGTCGTAGAGACCCAGTACTTC

abundance: many
j_gene: TRBJ1-2
d_gene: -
v_gene: TRBV4-1
CDR3aa: CASSEPLLGEGYTF
CDR3nt: TGCGCCAGCAGCGAACCCTTACTAGGAGAAGGCTACACCTTC

abundance: -
j_gene: TRBJ2-7
d_gene: TRBD2
v_gene: TRBV9
CDR3aa: CASSVESSGALYEQYF
CDR3nt: TGTGCCAGCAGCGTAGAGAGTAGCGGGGCCCTCTACGAGCAGTACTTC

abundance: -
j_gene: TRBJ1-2
d_gene: TRBD1
v_gene: TRBV28
CDR3aa: CASGSGTAYGYTF
CDR3nt: TGTGCCAGCGGGTCCGGGACAGCCTATGGCTACACCTTC

abundance: few
j_gene: TRBJ1-5
d_gene: TRBD1
v_gene: TRBV28
CDR3aa: CASSLRGPSGAQPQHF
CDR3nt: TGTGCCAGCAGTCTGAGGGGGCCGAGCGGGGCCCAGCCCCAGCATTTT

abundance: many
j_gene: TRBJ1-1
d_gene: TRBD1
v_gene: TRBV30
CDR3aa: CAWTKGQGWTEAFF
CDR3nt: TGTGCCTGGACGAAGGGACAGGGCTGGACTGAAGCTTTCTTT

abundance: many
j_gene: TRBJ1-2
d_gene: TRBD1
v_gene: TRBV9
CDR3aa: CASSPRDRGSDTF
CDR3nt: TGTGCCAGCAGCCCTCGGGACAGGGGTAGCGACACCTTC

abundance: many
j_gene: TRBJ1-3
d_gene: -
v_gene: TRBV6-1
CDR3aa: CASSETSGNTIYF
CDR3nt: TGTGCCAGCAGTGAAACTTCTGGAAACACCATATATTTT

abundance: many
j_gene: TRBJ1-3
d_gene: -
v_gene: TRBV12-3/TRBV12-4
CDR3aa: CASQFGNTIYF
CDR3nt: TGTGCCAGCCAATTTGGAAACACCATATATTTT

abundance: -
j_gene: TRBJ1-6
d_gene: -
v_gene: TRBV9
CDR3aa: CASSVVAGQNSPLHF
CDR3nt: TGTGCCAGCAGCGTAGTGGCGGGTCAAAATTCACCCCTCCACTTT

abundance: many
j_gene: TRBJ1-1
d_gene: -
v_gene: TRBV7-3
CDR3aa: CASSLSAGNTEAFF
CDR3nt: TGTGCCAGCAGCTTAAGTGCCGGTAACACTGAAGCTTTCTTT

abundance: many
j_gene: TRBJ1-1
d_gene: -
v_gene: TRBV20-1
CDR3aa: CSAPFRPLNSYTEAFF
CDR3nt: TGCAGTGCCCCCTTTCGTCCCTTGAACTCTTACACTGAAGCTTTCTTT

abundance: few
j_gene: TRBJ1-3
d_gene: -
v_gene: TRBV6-5
CDR3aa: CASSYVLQSTSGNTIYF
CDR3nt: TGTGCCAGCAGTTACGTGCTGCAGTCAACCTCTGGAAACACCATATATTTT

abundance: -
j_gene: TRBJ1-2
d_gene: TRBD1
v_gene: TRBV29-1
CDR3aa: CSVNPGQGIAYYTF
CDR3nt: TGCAGCGTGAACCCGGGACAGGGGATTGCTTACTACACCTTC

abundance: few
j_gene: TRBJ2-7
d_gene: TRBD2
v_gene: TRBV7-9
CDR3aa: CASSPLGIAGDEQYF
CDR3nt: TGTGCCAGCAGCCCACTCGGGATAGCGGGAGACGAGCAGTACTTC

abundance: many
j_gene: TRBJ1-2
d_gene: TRBD1
v_gene: TRBV7-9
CDR3aa: CASPSRTGNGYTF
CDR3nt: TGTGCCAGCCCCTCCAGGACAGGGAATGGCTACACCTTC

abundance: -
j_gene: TRBJ2-5
d_gene: TRBD2
v_gene: TRBV7-2
CDR3aa: CASSLEMVAGETQYF
CDR3nt: TGTGCCAGCAGCTTAGAGATGGTAGCGGGAGAGACCCAGTACTTC

abundance: -
j_gene: TRBJ1-2
d_gene: -
v_gene: TRBV28
CDR3aa: CASSGEVYGYTF
CDR3nt: TGTGCCAGCAGTGGGGAGGTCTATGGCTACACCTTC

abundance: many
j_gene: TRBJ1-5
d_gene: TRBD1
v_gene: TRBV30
CDR3aa: CAWSVRGTGVSAQHF
CDR3nt: TGTGCCTGGAGTGTCCGCGGGACAGGGGTCTCGGCCCAGCATTTT

abundance: -
j_gene: TRBJ2-4
d_gene: TRBD2
v_gene: TRBV28
CDR3aa: CASSLTSVTKNIKYF
CDR3nt: TGTGCCAGCAGTTTGACTAGCGTAACCAAAAACATTAAGTACTTC

abundance: -
j_gene: TRBJ2-3
d_gene: TRBD2
v_gene: TRBV6-1
CDR3aa: CASSEAPRGGRLRDTQYF
CDR3nt: TGTGCCAGCAGTGAAGCGCCCCGGGGGGGCCGTCTGAGAGATACGCAGTATTTT

abundance: many
j_gene: TRBJ2-7
d_gene: -
v_gene: TRBV7-2
CDR3aa: CASSRRRDSYEQYF
CDR3nt: TGTGCCAGCAGTCGCCGGCGGGACTCCTACGAGCAGTACTTC

abundance: -
j_gene: TRBJ1-2
d_gene: -
v_gene: TRBV19
CDR3aa: CASSIEERGHGYTF
CDR3nt: TGTGCCAGTAGTATAGAAGAAAGGGGCCATGGCTACACCTTC

abundance: many
j_gene: TRBJ1-2
d_gene: -
v_gene: TRBV27
CDR3aa: CASSRAGNCGYTF
CDR3nt: TGTGCCAGCAGCAGAGCAGGGAACTGTGGCTACACCTTC